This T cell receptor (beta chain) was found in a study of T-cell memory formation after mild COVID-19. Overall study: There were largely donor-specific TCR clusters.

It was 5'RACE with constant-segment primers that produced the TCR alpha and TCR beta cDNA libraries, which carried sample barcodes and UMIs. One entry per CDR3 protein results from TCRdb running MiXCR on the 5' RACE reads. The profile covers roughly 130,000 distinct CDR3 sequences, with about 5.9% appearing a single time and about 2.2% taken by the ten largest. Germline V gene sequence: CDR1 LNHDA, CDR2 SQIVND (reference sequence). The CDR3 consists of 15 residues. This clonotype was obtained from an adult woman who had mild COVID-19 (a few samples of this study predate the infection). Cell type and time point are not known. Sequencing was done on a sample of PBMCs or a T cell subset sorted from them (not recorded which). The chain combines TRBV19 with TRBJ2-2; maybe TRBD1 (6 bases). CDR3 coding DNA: TGTGCAAGTCTGGTCGGGACACAGAACACCGGGGAGCTGTTTTTT. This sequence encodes CASLVGTQNTGELFF.